A single sample is the source of the 19 T cell receptor beta chains below, sequenced in a study of a mutant IDH1 vaccine in newly diagnosed glioma. As for time point: baseline, week 1 (first vaccination visit). Described treatment: pre-vaccination baseline after standard-of-care therapy. TCRdb's table, derived via immunoSEQ multiplex PCR, lists solely in-frame clones and lacks some. The sample has about 66,000 clones, about 86% seen once. The sequences come from PBMCs, collected from a glioma patient treated with radiotherapy, temozolomide or both. These receptors were taken from a man younger than 40 with glioma.

The V gene is TRBV27, the J gene TRBJ1-1, with D unresolved. Germline V gene lookup returns CDR1 MNHEY and CDR2 SMNVEV (reference sequence). Trimming removed 3 bases at V and 3 bases at J, with 11 bases between. CDR3 length equals 14 residues. Here the CDR3 DNA reads TGTGCCAGCAGTTTTGGGAGGGCGGACACTGAAGCTTTCTTT. This translates into CASSFGRADTEAFF.

The CDR3 bases are TGTGCCAGTAGTTCGGGGACAGGCTCCTACGAGCAGTACTTC. Protein sequence: CASSSGTGSYEQYF. The chain couples TRBV19 to TRBJ2-7; 8 bases fit TRBD1. CDR3 length equals 14 residues. CDR1 is LNHDA and CDR2 is SQIVND in the germline V gene (reference sequence). V trimming: 5 bases; J trimming: 0 bases; junction bases outside the gene matches: 3.

V and J are TRBV18 and TRBJ1-3; D gene unclear. The germline V gene has CDR1 KGHSH and CDR2 LQKENI. The CDR3 is 14 amino acids. V gave up 1 base and J gave up 2 bases, with 6 bases separating them. The CDR3 here is CASSPQGTGNTIYF. CDR3 nucleotide sequence: TGTGCCAGCTCACCACAAGGGACTGGAAACACCATATATTTT.

The chain is built from TRBV28 and TRBJ1-2; D not certain. Trimming cost V 10 bases and J 5 bases, with 23 bases left between them. The CDR3 has 15 amino acids. Germline loops: CDR1 MDHEN, CDR2 SYDVKM. CDR3 loop: CATASTTLPSYGYTF. The DNA of the CDR3 is TGTGCCACCGCCTCCACCACCCTACCGAGTTATGGCTACACCTTC.

For the CDR3, the DNA is TGTGCCAGCAGCGCGCACGGACAGGGGAACACTGAAGCTTTCTTT. Translating gives CASSAHGQGNTEAFF. V usage is TRBV7-9 and J usage is TRBJ1-1; the match to TRBD1 covers 8 bases. Trimming cost V 5 bases and J 1 base; bases outside gene matches: 6. Germline-derived CDR1 and CDR2 are SEHNR and FQNEAQ (reference sequence). The CDR3 has 15 residues.

CDR3 loop: CASSLDGATYEQYF. The CDR3 DNA is TGTGCCAGCAGCTTAGACGGGGCGACCTACGAGCAGTACTTC. The chain recombines TRBV7-9 with TRBJ2-7; D is perhaps TRBD1 or TRBD2 (5 bases each). Trimming removed 1 base at V and 2 bases at J, with 9 bases between. There are 14 residues in the CDR3. Germline CDR1 is SEHNR and CDR2 is FQNEAQ (reference sequence).

V is TRBV5-6 and J is TRBJ1-5, with TRBD1 identical over 7 bases. CDR1 is SGHDT, CDR2 YYEEEE, per germline. J was trimmed by 5 bases and V by 0 bases; bases with no gene match: 11. The CDR3 consists of 17 residues. CDR3 amino acids: CASSLAGYRGLHQPQHF. In DNA form, the CDR3 reads TGTGCCAGCAGCTTGGCCGGGTATAGGGGGCTTCATCAGCCCCAGCATTTT.

The J gene is TRBJ2-5, the V gene TRBV13, with TRBD2 matching 9 bases. The CDR3 spans 15 residues. The trim removed 5 bases at V and 5 bases at J, leaving 9 bases unmatched. Germline lookup yields CDR1 PRHDT and CDR2 FYEKMQ (reference sequence). The CDR3 here is CASSPRTSVDETQYF. CDR3 nucleotides: TGTGCCAGCAGCCCCCGGACTAGCGTGGATGAGACCCAGTACTTC.

A note on this clone: Relative to the germline gene, one junction end is altered; a read error may explain this. The chain is built from TRBV5-1 and TRBJ1-4; TRBD1 matches 7 bases. The CDR3 loop spans 14 amino acids. CDR1 is SGHRS, CDR2 YFSETQ, per germline. The chain's CDR3 is CASSQDRYNEKLLF. In DNA form, the CDR3 reads TGCGCCAGCAGCCAGGACAGGTATAATGAAAAACTGCTTTTT.

J is TRBJ1-3 and V is TRBV7-9; possible D gene TRBD1, 5 bases. Germline CDR1 reads SEHNR; CDR2 reads FQNEAQ (reference sequence). The V end was cut by 5 bases, the J end by 0 bases, with 20 bases between. The CDR3 covers 18 residues. CDR3 region: CASSIMGTSILSGNTIYF. CDR3 in DNA: TGTGCCAGCAGCATTATGGGGACCTCCATTCTCTCTGGAAACACCATATATTTT.

The rearrangement uses TRBV27 and TRBJ1-5; D is uncertain. The CDR3 is made up of 15 amino acids. Germline values: CDR1 MNHEY, CDR2 SMNVEV (reference sequence). V lost 6 bases, J lost 2 bases, and 14 bases lay in between. CDR3 coding DNA: TGTGCCAGCAGGTATTCGGGGATCGGCAATCAGCCCCAGCATTTT. Amino acid sequence: CASRYSGIGNQPQHF.

This sequence joins TRBV6-1 and TRBJ1-1; D ambiguous. V lost 3 bases, J lost 0 bases, and 11 bases lay in between. Germline assignment: CDR1 MNHNS and CDR2 SASEGT. This CDR3 is 15 amino acids long. CDR3 protein: CASSDVGQLNTEAFF. CDR3 DNA: TGTGCCAGCAGTGATGTAGGTCAGCTGAACACTGAAGCTTTCTTT.

This sequence joins TRBV19 and TRBJ2-2; D is unresolved. V was clipped by 7 bases and J by 5 bases, with 11 bases between them. CDR1 is LNHDA and CDR2 is SQIVND in the germline V gene (reference sequence). The CDR3 runs 13 residues. CDR3: CASKVIGTGELFF. The CDR3 nucleotides read TGTGCCAGTAAAGTTATTGGGACCGGGGAGCTGTTTTTT.

The chain couples TRBV5-1 to TRBJ2-7; the match to TRBD1 covers 7 bases. The CDR3 extends over 14 amino acids. Germline V gives CDR1 SGHRS, CDR2 YFSETQ. The junction had 2 bases not matched to a gene; V was cut back by 0 bases and J by 2 bases. The CDR3 protein is CASSLDTGAYEQYF. The CDR3 DNA reads as TGCGCCAGCAGCTTGGATACAGGGGCCTACGAGCAGTACTTC.

This chain connects TRBV2 to TRBJ1-6; D unresolved. Germline CDR1 and CDR2: SNHLY and FYNNEI. CDR3 length: 14 residues. Trimming stripped 7 bases from V and 12 bases from J, with 19 bases between. CDR3 amino acids: CASIPGSQVGPLHF. The CDR3 DNA reads as TGTGCCAGCATTCCCGGGAGTCAGGTGGGACCCCTCCACTTT.

This chain uses TRBV7-9 with TRBJ2-7; 8 nucleotides agree with TRBD1. V lost 5 bases and J lost 0; bases outside the gene matches: 6. This CDR3 is built from 15 residues. CDR1 and CDR2 (germline): SEHNR, FQNEAQ (reference sequence). The CDR3 sequence: CASSNLGQGSYEQYF. The CDR3, as DNA: TGTGCCAGCAGCAACCTAGGACAGGGCTCCTACGAGCAGTACTTC.

This clone rates as medium-sized (0.01 to 0.1%). V gene TRBV2 combines with J gene TRBJ1-5; D perhaps matches TRBD1 (6 bases). The V and J ends lost 6 bases and 11 bases respectively, with 17 bases between them. The CDR3 is 13 residues long. The germline CDR1 and CDR2 sequences are SNHLY and FYNNEI. CDR3 residues: CASSPLPSGAQHF. CDR3 DNA: TGTGCCAGCAGCCCCCTCCCGTCAGGGGCCCAGCATTTT.

V gene TRBV18 combines with J gene TRBJ2-7; 9 bases align to TRBD1. Germline V gene lookup returns CDR1 KGHSH and CDR2 LQKENI. The ends lost 3 bases at V and 7 bases at J; junction bases unmatched: 4. CDR3 size: 13 residues. CDR3 amino acids: CASSPRGQGEQYF. The DNA for the CDR3 is TGTGCCAGCTCACCTAGGGGACAGGGAGAGCAGTACTTC.

This rearrangement joins TRBV9 to TRBJ1-2; the D gene is possibly TRBD1 (5 bases). V gave up 4 bases and J gave up 9 bases, with 16 bases separating them. CDR1 and CDR2 (germline): SGDLS, YYNGEE. The CDR3 extends over 13 amino acids. CDR3 sequence reads: CASSLGRAHSYTF. The CDR3 DNA reads as TGTGCCAGCAGCTTGGGACGGGCCCACAGCTACACCTTC. Full variable domain (remainder filled in from reference TRBV9 and TRBJ1-2): DSGVTQTPKHLITATGQRVTLRCSPRSGDLSVYWYQQSLDQGLQFLIQYYNGEERAKGNILERFSAQQFPDLHSELNLSSLELGDSALYFCASSLGRAHSYTFGSGTRLTVV.